The 7 T cell receptor beta chains below come from one sample, sequenced in a study of blood T cell repertoires in COVID-19. Sequenced by immunoSEQ multiplex PCR; TCRdb stores in-frame clones only, minus some. The sample records over 150,000 clones, around 82% being singletons. The sample taken for sequencing was PBMCs or T cells enriched from blood (not recorded which). The receptors were sampled from a man aged 35 to 55 who had recovered from COVID-19.

The chain combines TRBV12-3 or TRBV12-4 with TRBJ1-2; D is perhaps TRBD1 (5 bases). The CDR3 contains 13 residues. Between the trimmed V and J ends, which lost 6 bases and 0 bases, there was a span of 8 bases. CDR3 sequence (DNA): TGTGCCAGCAGCAAGACAGCTAACTATGGCTACACCTTC. Amino acid sequence: CASSKTANYGYTF.

Regarding this clone: Other DNA sequences in this sample translate to the same CDR3. The rearrangement joins TRBV30 to TRBJ1-3; D ambiguous. The germline CDR1 and CDR2 sequences are GTSNPN and SVGIG (reference sequence). The CDR3 runs to 12 residues. The V gene lost 0 bases and the J gene lost 4 bases, with 4 bases spanning the gap. Here the CDR3 DNA reads TGTGCCTGGAGTGTACTGGGAAACACCATATATTTT. The encoded protein is CAWSVLGNTIYF.

V and J are TRBV7-2 and TRBJ1-2; TRBD1 matches 7 bases. There are 16 residues in the CDR3. The V gene's germline CDR1 is SGHTA and CDR2 FQGNSA. Trimming cost V 1 base and J 4 bases; bases outside gene matches: 9. DNA for the CDR3: TGTGCCAGCAGCTTAGGGCCGACAGGGATCGGCTATGGCTACACCTTC. Amino acid sequence: CASSLGPTGIGYGYTF.

This clone was observed a single time. The chain has TRBV28 and TRBJ1-2; 7 bases map to TRBD1. The CDR3 runs to 14 residues. After removal of 6 bases from V and 4 bases from J, the junction contained 8 bases not matched to a gene. From germline, CDR1 is MDHEN and CDR2 SYDVKM. The CDR3 bases are TGTGCCAGCAGCCCACGACAGGGCCTCTATGGCTACACCTTC. Amino acids: CASSPRQGLYGYTF.

This clone was detected many times. The chain uses TRBV7-2 and TRBJ1-6; 9 bases fit TRBD1. The CDR3 runs 17 residues. Germline V gives CDR1 SGHTA, CDR2 FQGNSA. The V gene end was trimmed by 5 bases and the J gene end by 7 bases; junction bases not matched to a gene: 12. In DNA form, the CDR3 reads TGTGCCAGCAGCCCCCGTCCCGGGACAGGGACCAATTCACCCCTCCACTTT. It is translated as CASSPRPGTGTNSPLHF.

V and J are TRBV7-2 and TRBJ2-7; tentatively, D is TRBD2 (5 bases). With 1 base removed from V and 3 bases from J, the gap between germline ends came to 13 bases. The CDR3 extends over 15 amino acids. Germline V gene data show CDR1 as SGHTA and CDR2 as FQGNSA. The CDR3 region has the DNA TGTGCCAGCAGCTTAGTCACCGGGAACCTCTACGAGCAGTACTTC. Residues: CASSLVTGNLYEQYF.

The chain employs TRBV7-6 and TRBJ1-4; D remains ambiguous. V was trimmed by 7 bases and J by 7 bases, leaving 19 bases between them. The CDR3 spans 15 residues. Per the germline V gene, CDR1 is SGHVS and CDR2 is FNYEAQ. As DNA, the CDR3 is TGTGCCAGCACCACTCGCGGGCGTGACGGTGAAAAACTGTTTTTT. Its protein product is CASTTRGRDGEKLFF.